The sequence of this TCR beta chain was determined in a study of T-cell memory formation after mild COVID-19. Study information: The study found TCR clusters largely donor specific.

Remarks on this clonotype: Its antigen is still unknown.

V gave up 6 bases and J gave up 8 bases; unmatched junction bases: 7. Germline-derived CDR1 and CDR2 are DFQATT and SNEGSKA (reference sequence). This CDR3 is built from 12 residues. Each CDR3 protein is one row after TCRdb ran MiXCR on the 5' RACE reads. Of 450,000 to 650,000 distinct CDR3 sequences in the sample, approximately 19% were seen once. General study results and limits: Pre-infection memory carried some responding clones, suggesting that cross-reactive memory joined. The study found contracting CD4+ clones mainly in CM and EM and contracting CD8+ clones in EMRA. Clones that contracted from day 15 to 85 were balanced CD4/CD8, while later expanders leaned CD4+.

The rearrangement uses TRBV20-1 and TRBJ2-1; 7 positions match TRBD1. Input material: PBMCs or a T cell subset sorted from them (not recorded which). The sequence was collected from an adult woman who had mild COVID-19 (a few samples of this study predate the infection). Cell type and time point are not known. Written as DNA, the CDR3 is TGCAGTGCACGGGAACAGGGGCATGAGCAGTTCTTC. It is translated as CSAREQGHEQFF.